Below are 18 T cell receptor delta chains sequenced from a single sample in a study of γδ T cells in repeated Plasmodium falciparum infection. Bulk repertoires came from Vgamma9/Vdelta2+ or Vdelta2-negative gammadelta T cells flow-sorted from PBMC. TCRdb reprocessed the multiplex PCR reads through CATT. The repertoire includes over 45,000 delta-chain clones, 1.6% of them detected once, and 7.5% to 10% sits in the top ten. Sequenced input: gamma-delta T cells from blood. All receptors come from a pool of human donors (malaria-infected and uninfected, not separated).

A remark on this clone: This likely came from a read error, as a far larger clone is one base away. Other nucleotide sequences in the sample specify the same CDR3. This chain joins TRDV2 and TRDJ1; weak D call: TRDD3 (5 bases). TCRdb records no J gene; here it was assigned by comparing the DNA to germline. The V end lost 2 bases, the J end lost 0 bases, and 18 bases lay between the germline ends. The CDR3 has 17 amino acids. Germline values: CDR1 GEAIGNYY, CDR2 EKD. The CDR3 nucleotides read TGTGCCTGTGACAACCTAGCGCCGAGGGATTACACCGATAAACTCATCTTT. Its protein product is CACDNLAPRDYTDKLIF.

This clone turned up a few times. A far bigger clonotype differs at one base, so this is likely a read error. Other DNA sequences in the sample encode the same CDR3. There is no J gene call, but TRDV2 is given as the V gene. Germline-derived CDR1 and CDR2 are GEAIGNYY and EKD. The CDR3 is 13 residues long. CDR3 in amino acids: CACDSNGINKLIF. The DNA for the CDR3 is TGTGCCTGTGACAGCAATGGGATAAATAAACTCATTTTT.

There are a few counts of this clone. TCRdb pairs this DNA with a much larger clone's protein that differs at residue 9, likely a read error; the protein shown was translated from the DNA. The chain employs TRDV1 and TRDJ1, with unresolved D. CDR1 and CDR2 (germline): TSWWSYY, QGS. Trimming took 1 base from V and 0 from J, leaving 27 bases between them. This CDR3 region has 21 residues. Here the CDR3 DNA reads TGTGCTCTTGGGGAACGCCTTGAGAGCTTACTGAGCCCTTATTACACCGATAAACTCATCTTT. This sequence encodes CALGERLESLLSPYYTDKLIF.

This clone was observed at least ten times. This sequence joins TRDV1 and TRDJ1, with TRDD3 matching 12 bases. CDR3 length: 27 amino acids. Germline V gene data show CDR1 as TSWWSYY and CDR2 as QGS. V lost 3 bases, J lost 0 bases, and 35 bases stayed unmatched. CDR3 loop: CALGDYLRRYPFPPWGIRNVYTDKLIF. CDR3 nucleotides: TGTGCTCTTGGGGACTACCTACGTCGATACCCTTTTCCCCCCTGGGGGATACGAAACGTTTACACCGATAAACTCATCTTT.

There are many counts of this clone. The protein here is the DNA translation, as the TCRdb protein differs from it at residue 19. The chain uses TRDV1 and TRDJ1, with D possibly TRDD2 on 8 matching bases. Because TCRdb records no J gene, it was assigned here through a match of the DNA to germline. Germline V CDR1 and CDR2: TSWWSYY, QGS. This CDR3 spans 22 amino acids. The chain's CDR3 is CALGEPDASYKTGDSRGDRLIF. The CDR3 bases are TGTGCTCTTGGGGAACCCGACGCTTCCTACAAAACTGGGGACTCTCGGGGCGATAGACTCATCTTT.

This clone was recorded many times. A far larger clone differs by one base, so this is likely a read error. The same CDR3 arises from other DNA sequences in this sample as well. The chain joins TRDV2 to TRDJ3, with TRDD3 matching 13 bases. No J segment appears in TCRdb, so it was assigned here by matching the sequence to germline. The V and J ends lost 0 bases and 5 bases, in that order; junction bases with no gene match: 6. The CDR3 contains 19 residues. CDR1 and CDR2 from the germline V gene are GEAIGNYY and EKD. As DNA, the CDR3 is TGTGCCTGTGACACCCTACTGGGGGATACGCTAGGGGACACCCGACAGATGTTTTTC. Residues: CACDTLLGDTLGDTRQMFF.

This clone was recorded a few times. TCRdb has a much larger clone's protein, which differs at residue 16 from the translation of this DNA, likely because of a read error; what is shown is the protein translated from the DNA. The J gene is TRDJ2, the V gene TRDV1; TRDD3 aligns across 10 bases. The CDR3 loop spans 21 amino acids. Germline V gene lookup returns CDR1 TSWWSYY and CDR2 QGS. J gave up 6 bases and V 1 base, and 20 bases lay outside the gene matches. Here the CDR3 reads CALGEPDPLLGDKGLPAQLFF. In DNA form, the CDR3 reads TGTGCTCTTGGGGAACCGGATCCCCTTCTGGGGGATAAGGGATTGCCAGCACAACTCTTCTTT.

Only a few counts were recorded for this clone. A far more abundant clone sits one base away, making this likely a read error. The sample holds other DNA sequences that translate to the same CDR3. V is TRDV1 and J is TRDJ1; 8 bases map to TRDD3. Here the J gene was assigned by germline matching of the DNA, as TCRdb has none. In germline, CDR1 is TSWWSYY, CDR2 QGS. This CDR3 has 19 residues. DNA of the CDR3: TGTGCCCTTGGGGAACCCACCTCCGGGAGGGGATACTACACCGATAAACTCATCTTT. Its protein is CALGEPTSGRGYYTDKLIF.

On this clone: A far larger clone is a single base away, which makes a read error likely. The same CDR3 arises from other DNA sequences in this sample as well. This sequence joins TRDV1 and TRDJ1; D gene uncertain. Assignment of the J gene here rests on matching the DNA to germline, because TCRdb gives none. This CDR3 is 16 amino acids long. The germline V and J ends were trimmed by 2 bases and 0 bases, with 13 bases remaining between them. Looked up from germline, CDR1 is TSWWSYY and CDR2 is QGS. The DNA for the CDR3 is TGTGCTCTTGGGGAAAGGTGGTCCTCATACACCGATAAACTCATCTTT. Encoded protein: CALGERWSSYTDKLIF.

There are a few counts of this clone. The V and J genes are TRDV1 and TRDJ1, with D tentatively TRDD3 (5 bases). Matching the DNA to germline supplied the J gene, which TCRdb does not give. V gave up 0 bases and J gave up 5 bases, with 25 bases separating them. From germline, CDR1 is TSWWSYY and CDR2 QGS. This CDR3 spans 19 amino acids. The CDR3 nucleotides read TGTGCTCTTGGGGAACTTTCCGACGTAGTACTGGCCTGGAGGGATAAACTCATCTTT. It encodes CALGELSDVVLAWRDKLIF.

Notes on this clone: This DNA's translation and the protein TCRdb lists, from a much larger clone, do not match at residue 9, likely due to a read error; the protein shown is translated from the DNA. Here the CDR3 DNA reads TGTGCTCTTGGGGAACTACCTACCTGCACTGGGGGATACCGCATGGGCGATAAACTCATCTTT. It encodes CALGELPTCTGGYRMGDKLIF. This rearrangement joins TRDV1 to TRDJ1; TRDD3 matches at 12 bases. Germline matching of the DNA provided the J gene here, since TCRdb leaves it blank. With V trimmed by 0 bases and J by 4 bases, 18 bases remained unmatched. CDR3 length: 21 residues. Germline CDR1 and CDR2: TSWWSYY and QGS.

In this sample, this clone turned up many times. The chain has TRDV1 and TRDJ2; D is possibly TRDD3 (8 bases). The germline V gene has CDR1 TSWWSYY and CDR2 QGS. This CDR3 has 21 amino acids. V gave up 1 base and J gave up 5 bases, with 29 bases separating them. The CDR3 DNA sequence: TGTGCTCTTGGGGAACCCTCCTCTCTTCCTAAATTCCTGGGGGACACAGCACAACTCTTCTTT. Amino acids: CALGEPSSLPKFLGDTAQLFF.

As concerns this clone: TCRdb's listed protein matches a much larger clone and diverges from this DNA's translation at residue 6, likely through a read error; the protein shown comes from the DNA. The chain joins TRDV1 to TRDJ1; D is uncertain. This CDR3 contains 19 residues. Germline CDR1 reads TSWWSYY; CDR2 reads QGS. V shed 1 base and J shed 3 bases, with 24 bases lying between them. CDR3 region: CALGEPDGTLTVYADKLIF. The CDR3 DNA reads TGTGCTCTTGGGGAACCGGACGGTACGTTAACTGTGTACGCCGATAAACTCATCTTT.

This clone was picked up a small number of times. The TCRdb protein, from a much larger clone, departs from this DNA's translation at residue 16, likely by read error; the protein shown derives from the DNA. CDR3 bases: TGTGCTCTTGGGGACAACATTCCTACTCTGCCTGGGGGACCCCCGCCGTACACCGATAAACTCATCTTT. Translation: CALGDNIPTLPGGPPPYTDKLIF. The chain couples TRDV1 to TRDJ1, with a possible D match to TRDD3 (8 bases). Germline matching of the DNA provided the J gene here, since TCRdb leaves it blank. This CDR3 is 23 amino acids long. The germline gives CDR1 TSWWSYY, CDR2 QGS. Trimming shortened V by 3 bases and J by 0 bases, and 35 bases separated the two germline ends.

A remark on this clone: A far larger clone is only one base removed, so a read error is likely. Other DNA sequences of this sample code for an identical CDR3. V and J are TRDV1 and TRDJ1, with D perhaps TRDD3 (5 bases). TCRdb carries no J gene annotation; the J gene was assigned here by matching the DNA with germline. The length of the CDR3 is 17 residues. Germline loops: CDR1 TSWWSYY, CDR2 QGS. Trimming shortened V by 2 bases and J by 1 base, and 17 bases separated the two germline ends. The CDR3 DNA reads TGTGCTCTTGGGGAAAACTTAGGCCTAGGGGGCACCGATAAACTCATCTTT. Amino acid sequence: CALGENLGLGGTDKLIF.

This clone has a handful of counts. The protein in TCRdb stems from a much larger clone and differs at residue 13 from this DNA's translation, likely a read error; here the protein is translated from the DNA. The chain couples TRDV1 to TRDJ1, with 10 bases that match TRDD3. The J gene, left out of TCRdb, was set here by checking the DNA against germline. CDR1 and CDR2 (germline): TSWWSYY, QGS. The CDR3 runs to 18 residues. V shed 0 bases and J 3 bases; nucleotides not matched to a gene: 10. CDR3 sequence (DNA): TGTGCTCTTGGGGAACTCTCCCACCTGGGGGGATACGCCGATAAACTCATCTTT. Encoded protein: CALGELSHLGGYADKLIF.

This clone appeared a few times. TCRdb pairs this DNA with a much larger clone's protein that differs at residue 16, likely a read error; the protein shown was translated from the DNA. The CDR3 region has the DNA TGTGCTCTTGGGATCCCACTTCCTACTTGGGGATTCTTGACAGCACGACTCTTCTTT. Amino acid sequence: CALGIPLPTWGFLTARLFF. The chain is built from TRDV1 and TRDJ2; 8 nucleotides match TRDD2. The J gene was not available in TCRdb and was assigned here by matching the DNA to germline segments. This CDR3 has 19 residues. Germline V gene data show CDR1 as TSWWSYY and CDR2 as QGS.

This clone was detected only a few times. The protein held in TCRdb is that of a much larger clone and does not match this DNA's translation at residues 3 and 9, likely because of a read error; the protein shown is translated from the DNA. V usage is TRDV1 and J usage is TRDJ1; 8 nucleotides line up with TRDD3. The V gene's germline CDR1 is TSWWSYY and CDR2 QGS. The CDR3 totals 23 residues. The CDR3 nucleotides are TGTGCTATTGGGGAACTAGAAGGTCGTACGTATGCTAACTGGGGGGAGTACACCGATAAACTCATCTTT. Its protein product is CAIGELEGRTYANWGEYTDKLIF.